Listed below are T cell receptor beta chains from one sample, sequenced in a study of control samples from healthy donors and cancer patients. Clones were sequenced by immunoSEQ multiplex PCR, and TCRdb holds only the in-frame ones, with some missing. Of over 150,000 clones listed, 94% are singletons. The sequenced sample consisted of PBMCs. The receptors stem from a man between 60 and 75 years old with colorectal cancer. The CDR3 runs from the conserved cysteine through the conserved F or W. D genes are given only for firm matches. Not every row has a clone size; where given, it reads once, few, many or a size class.

-	TRBV2	TRBJ1-5	15	-	CASRVLEGAGQPQHF	TGTGCCAGCAGGGTTTTAGAGGGCGCAGGACAGCCCCAGCATTTT
-	TRBV30	TRBJ1-1	15	-	CAWSVLGSGGTEAFF	TGTGCCTGGAGTGTACTTGGGTCCGGTGGGACTGAAGCTTTCTTT
-	TRBV9	TRBJ1-2	17	-	CASSASGGDGGRYGYTF	TGTGCCAGCAGCGCCTCCGGGGGGGACGGGGGCCGATATGGCTACACCTTC
-	TRBV9	TRBJ2-2	15	-	CASSTGHPNTGELFF	TGTGCCAGCAGCACGGGACACCCGAACACCGGGGAGCTGTTTTTT
-	TRBV5-1	TRBJ2-1	13	-	CARTTRCDNEQFF	TGCGCCAGAACTACCCGGTGCGACAATGAGCAGTTCTTC
-	TRBV24-1	TRBJ2-2	15	-	CATEAQASNTGELFF	TGTGCCACTGAGGCGCAGGCTTCGAACACCGGGGAGCTGTTTTTT
-	TRBV7-9	TRBJ2-2	13	-	CASSLIGTGELFF	TGTGCCAGCAGCTTAATCGGCACCGGGGAGCTGTTTTTT
TRBD2	TRBV5-4	TRBJ2-3	15	-	CASSISGGRTDTQYF	TGTGCCAGCAGCATTAGCGGGGGACGCACAGATACGCAGTATTTT
-	TRBV2	TRBJ1-2	15	-	CASSELGFANYGYTF	TGTGCCAGCAGTGAATTGGGCTTTGCTAACTATGGCTACACCTTC
TRBD1	TRBV27	TRBJ2-1	14	-	CASSPGTGDPEQFF	TGTGCCAGCAGCCCGGGGACAGGGGACCCTGAGCAGTTCTTC
-	TRBV2	TRBJ1-2	12	-	CASSEYPGGYTF	TGTGCCAGCAGTGAATACCCGGGGGGCTACACCTTC
TRBD1	TRBV4-3	TRBJ1-1	15	-	CASSQDAGGDTEAFF	TGCGCCAGCAGCCAAGATGCAGGGGGGGACACTGAAGCTTTCTTT
TRBD1	TRBV5-6	TRBJ2-1	13	-	CASSLDRGNEQFF	TGTGCCAGCAGCCTCGACAGGGGCAATGAGCAGTTCTTC
-	TRBV11-3	TRBJ2-1	11	-	CASSSDNEQFF	TGTGCCAGCAGCTCGGACAATGAGCAGTTCTTC
TRBD2	TRBV6-1	TRBJ2-5	14	-	CASSETGGLGTQYF	TGTGCCAGCAGTGAGACGGGAGGCCTGGGGACCCAGTACTTC
-	TRBV11-2	TRBJ2-7	14	-	CASSLPEGTYEQYF	TGTGCCAGCAGCCTGCCGGAGGGCACCTACGAGCAGTACTTC
-	TRBV6-5	TRBJ1-1	15	-	CASRSQVPRETEAFF	TGTGCCAGCAGGTCACAGGTCCCTCGGGAGACTGAAGCTTTCTTT
-	TRBV5-6	TRBJ2-3	12	few	CASSSGGDTQYF	TGTGCCAGCAGCTCCGGTGGAGATACGCAGTATTTT
-	TRBV12-3/TRBV12-4	TRBJ2-5	13	once	CASAVGVQETQYF	TGTGCCAGCGCCGTAGGGGTCCAAGAGACCCAGTACTTC
TRBD1	TRBV27	TRBJ2-3	16	-	CASSLLGQGSTDTQYF	TGTGCCAGCAGTTTACTGGGACAGGGTTCCACAGATACGCAGTATTTT
-	TRBV21-1	TRBJ1-3	16	-	CASSNLGHHSGNTIYF	TGTGCCAGCAGCAATCTGGGGCATCACTCTGGAAACACCATATATTTT
TRBD2	TRBV19	TRBJ2-3	17	-	CASSSSLAGQGTDTQYF	TGTGCCAGTAGTTCCTCCCTAGCGGGGCAGGGCACAGATACGCAGTATTTT
-	TRBV18	TRBJ1-1	15	-	CASSPPAGVDTEAFF	TGTGCCAGCTCACCACCAGCGGGGGTCGACACTGAAGCTTTCTTT
TRBD1	TRBV6-6	TRBJ1-5	16	-	CATTYDRGPSNQPQHF	TGTGCCACCACCTACGACAGGGGGCCTAGCAATCAGCCCCAGCATTTT
-	TRBV5-1	TRBJ1-3	16	-	CASSPGRGLTGNTIYF	TGCGCCAGCAGCCCGGGCAGGGGATTAACTGGAAACACCATATATTTT
-	TRBV9	TRBJ2-5	12	once	CASSVGDETQYF	TGTGCCAGCAGCGTAGGAGATGAGACCCAGTACTTC
-	TRBV29-1	TRBJ1-1	14	-	CSVEVVRPPTEAFF	TGCAGCGTTGAAGTAGTCAGGCCGCCGACTGAAGCTTTCTTT
-	TRBV4-3	TRBJ1-1	14	once	CASSQDGANTEAFF	TGCGCCAGCAGCCAAGACGGGGCCAACACTGAAGCTTTCTTT
TRBD1	TRBV19	TRBJ1-2	14	few	CASSTGDWNYGYTF	TGTGCCAGTAGCACAGGGGATTGGAACTATGGCTACACCTTC
-	TRBV11-2	TRBJ1-6	15	-	CASTPGGGYNSPLHF	TGTGCCAGCACCCCCGGGGGGGGGTATAATTCACCCCTCCACTTT